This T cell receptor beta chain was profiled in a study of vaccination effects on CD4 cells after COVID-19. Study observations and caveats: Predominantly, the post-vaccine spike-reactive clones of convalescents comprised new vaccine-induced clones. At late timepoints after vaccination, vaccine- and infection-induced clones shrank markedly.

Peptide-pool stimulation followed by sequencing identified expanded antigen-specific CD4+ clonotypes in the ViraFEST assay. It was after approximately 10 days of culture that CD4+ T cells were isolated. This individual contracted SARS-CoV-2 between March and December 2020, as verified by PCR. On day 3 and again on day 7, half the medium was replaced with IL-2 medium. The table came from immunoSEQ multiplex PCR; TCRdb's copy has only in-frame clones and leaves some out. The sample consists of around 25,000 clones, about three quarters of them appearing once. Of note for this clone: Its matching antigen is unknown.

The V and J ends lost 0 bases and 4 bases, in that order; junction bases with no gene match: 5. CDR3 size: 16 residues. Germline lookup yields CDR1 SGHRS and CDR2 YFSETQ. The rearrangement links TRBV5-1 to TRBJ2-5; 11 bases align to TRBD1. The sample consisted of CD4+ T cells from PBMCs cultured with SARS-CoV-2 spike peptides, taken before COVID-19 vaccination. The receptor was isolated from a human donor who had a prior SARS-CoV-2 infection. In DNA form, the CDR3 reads TGCGCCAGCAGCTTGGACGGACAGGGGGCGAGAGAGACCCAGTACTTC. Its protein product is CASSLDGQGARETQYF. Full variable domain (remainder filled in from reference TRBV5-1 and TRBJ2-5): KAGVTQTPRYLIKTRGQQVTLSCSPISGHRSVSWYQQTPGQGLQFLFEYFSETQRNKGNFPGRFSGRQFSNSRSEMNVSTLELGDSALYLCASSLDGQGARETQYFGPGTRLLVL.